The 14 T cell receptor beta chains presented below share a single source sample, sequenced in a study of CD8 T cells in Susac syndrome. RNA in amounts of about 0.45 to 1 ug was reverse transcribed with random hexamers. TCRdb fed the immunoSEQ multiplex PCR reads into MiXCR, producing one record per CDR3 protein. This sample has under 200,000 distinct CDR3 sequences; 75% to 95% occur once, and the top ten carry about 0.1%. Sequencing was performed on CD4+ T cells from PBMCs. These receptors were collected from a human donor with Susac syndrome.

This chain joins TRBV3-1 and TRBJ2-5; the D gene could be TRBD1 or TRBD2 (6 bases each). Germline CDR1 reads LGHDT; CDR2 reads YNNKEL (reference sequence). CDR3 length equals 13 residues. Trimming removed 8 bases from V and 9 bases from J, with 19 bases in between. The CDR3 region is CASLTGPGGAQYF. The CDR3 DNA sequence: TGTGCCAGCCTGACAGGCCCGGGCGGGGCCCAGTACTTC.

The chain carries TRBV11-1 and TRBJ2-4; D possibly uses TRBD1 or TRBD2 (5 bases each). V shed 5 bases and J shed 2 bases, with 13 bases lying between them. Germline V CDR1 and CDR2: SGHAT, FQDESV (reference sequence). The CDR3 runs 15 residues. CDR3 DNA sequence: TGTGCCAGCAGCCAACGGGGCATGTCCAAAAACATTCAGTACTTC. Amino acids: CASSQRGMSKNIQYF.

The chain couples TRBV6-2 or TRBV6-3 to TRBJ2-7; a possible D gene is TRBD2 (5 bases). V was clipped by 2 bases and J by 0 bases, with 8 bases between them. CDR3 length: 14 residues. Germline V CDR1 and CDR2: MNHEY, SVGEGT. The CDR3 loop reads CASSYEGLSYEQYF. CDR3 DNA: TGTGCCAGCAGTTACGAGGGCCTCTCCTACGAGCAGTACTTC.

The chain uses TRBV20-1 and TRBJ2-1, with TRBD2 as a possible D gene (7 bases). The CDR3 runs 13 residues. V lost 3 bases to trimming and J lost 10 bases, with 16 bases between them. Germline CDR1 DFQATT, CDR2 SNEGSKA (reference sequence). The CDR3: CSASFRGGGEQFF. The CDR3 region has the DNA TGCAGTGCTAGTTTTCGCGGGGGCGGAGAGCAGTTCTTC.

A word on this clonotype: One end of the junction is discordant with germline, which a read error may explain. This chain's CDR3 is CASSPMGQF. The CDR3 DNA follows: TGTGCCAGCAGCCCAATGGGTCAATTC. The V call is TRBV27, the J call TRBJ2-7; D uncertain. Looked up from germline, CDR1 is MNHEY and CDR2 is SMNVEV (reference sequence). This CDR3 region has 9 residues.

The genes are TRBV7-9 and TRBJ1-3, with D tentatively TRBD1 (6 bases). Per the germline V gene, CDR1 is SEHNR and CDR2 is FQNEAQ (reference sequence). V was shortened by 1 base and J by 2 bases, with 9 bases between the two germline ends. This CDR3 has 15 residues. This CDR3 is CASSLEGGTGNTIYF. CDR3 nucleotides: TGTGCCAGCAGCTTAGAGGGGGGAACTGGAAACACCATATATTTT.

The V call is TRBV20-1, the J call TRBJ2-5, with D maybe TRBD2 (6 bases). Germline loops: CDR1 DFQATT, CDR2 SNEGSKA (reference sequence). Trimming removed 3 bases from V and 5 bases from J, with 13 bases in between. CDR3 length: 13 amino acids. The CDR3 is CSARAGPRETQYF. As DNA, the CDR3 is TGCAGTGCTAGGGCGGGGCCCCGGGAGACCCAGTACTTC.

The chain links TRBV6-1 to TRBJ2-2, with no clear D. Per the germline V gene, CDR1 is MNHNS and CDR2 is SASEGT. Trimming stripped 2 bases from V and 6 bases from J, with 10 bases between. This CDR3 region has 14 residues. The DNA for the CDR3 is TGTGCCAGCAGTGAATTTCGCCGGTCCGGGGAGCTGTTTTTT. Its protein product is CASSEFRRSGELFF.

The chain links TRBV28 to TRBJ1-2; D may be TRBD1 (6 bases). This CDR3 has 14 amino acids. The germline gives CDR1 MDHEN, CDR2 SYDVKM. V lost 5 bases and J 4 bases, leaving 14 bases between the germline ends. The CDR3 nucleotides are TGTGCCAGCAGTCCCGGACAGACTCCCTATGGCTACACCTTC. This encodes CASSPGQTPYGYTF.

The CDR3 nucleotides are TGTGCCAGCAGTTACCAGAAGGCCAGGAGTAATGAGCAGTTCTTC. This gives the protein CASSYQKARSNEQFF. The genes are TRBV6-2 or TRBV6-3 and TRBJ2-1; D gene uncertain. CDR1 is MNHEY, CDR2 SVGEGT, per germline. Trimming removed 2 bases at V and 7 bases at J, with 15 bases between. The CDR3 runs to 15 residues.

The rearrangement links TRBV28 to TRBJ1-5; D is perhaps TRBD1 (6 bases). CDR1 and CDR2 from the germline V gene are MDHEN and SYDVKM. The CDR3 runs to 17 residues. V lost 4 bases to trimming and J lost 2 bases, with 18 bases between them. Written as DNA, the CDR3 is TGTGCCAGCAGTTCTGAGGGGGAGGGAGGGGGCAATCAGCCCCAGCATTTT. Amino acids: CASSSEGEGGGNQPQHF. Variable domain in full (rest from reference TRBV28 and TRBJ1-5): DVKVTQSSRYLVKRTGEKVFLECVQDMDHENMFWYRQDPGLGLRLIYFSYDVKMKEKGDIPEGYSVSREKKERFSLILESASTNQTSMYLCASSSEGEGGGNQPQHFGDGTRLSIL.

The CDR3 sequence: CSARDMSLGAFF. The CDR3 DNA follows: TGCAGTGCTAGAGATATGTCCTTAGGCGCTTTCTTT. The V call is TRBV20-1, the J call TRBJ1-1; D not resolved. Trimming cost V 0 bases and J 11 bases, with 13 bases left between them. The CDR3 length is 12 residues. CDR1 is DFQATT and CDR2 is SNEGSKA in the germline V gene (reference sequence).

This chain uses TRBV21-1 with TRBJ1-4; the D segment call TRBD1 is taken from the table without a DNA check. TRBV21-1 is an annotated pseudogene. The CDR3 is made up of 15 amino acids. CDR3 in amino acids: CASSKRRGWSEKLFF. In DNA, the CDR3 is TGTGCCAGCAGCAAGCGGAGGGGGTGGAGTGAAAAACTGTTTTTT.

The rearrangement uses TRBV7-2 and TRBJ1-5, with D maybe TRBD1 (5 bases). The germline V gene has CDR1 SGHTA and CDR2 FQGNSA. V lost 1 base, J lost 5 bases, and 12 bases lay in between. This CDR3 spans 15 amino acids. CDR3 nucleotide sequence: TGTGCCAGCAGCTTAGTGGCAGGGAGCGATCAGCCCCAGCATTTT. It encodes CASSLVAGSDQPQHF.